These 6 T cell receptor beta chains came from one sample sequenced in a study of T cell responses to AZD1222 COVID-19 vaccine. The repertoire was sequenced with immunoSEQ multiplex PCR; TCRdb's copy has only in-frame clones and lacks some. The sample records some 200,000 clones, roughly 90% being singletons. Material: peripheral blood, obtained on day 0 of AZD1222 vaccination. The source of these receptors is an adult in good health.

The CDR3 region is CASITAGVTHRGYTF. DNA of the CDR3: TGTGCCAGCATCACCGCGGGGGTTACCCATAGGGGCTACACCTTC. This chain links TRBV28 with TRBJ1-2, with D possibly being TRBD1 (5 bases). The V gene's germline CDR1 is MDHEN and CDR2 SYDVKM. V dropped 7 bases and J dropped 8 bases, with 23 bases sitting between them. CDR3 length equals 15 residues.

The chain couples TRBV7-9 to TRBJ1-2, with D possibly being TRBD1 (5 bases). Trimming cost V 7 bases and J 1 base, with 16 bases left between them. The CDR3 sequence is 15 residues long. The germline V gene encodes CDR1 SEHNR and CDR2 FQNEAQ (reference sequence). The CDR3 loop reads CASTGGTGYNYGYTF. The CDR3 nucleotides read TGTGCCAGCACCGGGGGGACGGGTTATAACTATGGCTACACCTTC.

Comment on this clone: Other DNA variants within this sample encode the same CDR3. This chain joins TRBV5-1 and TRBJ1-1, with D possibly TRBD1 on 5 matching bases. CDR3 length equals 14 residues. Germline CDR1 and CDR2: SGHRS and YFSETQ. The V end lost 2 bases, the J end lost 2 bases, and 10 bases lay between the germline ends. CDR3 protein: CASSLSRGNTEAFF. The CDR3 DNA sequence: TGCGCCAGCAGCTTAAGTAGGGGAAACACTGAAGCTTTCTTT.

This clone was seen only once. V is TRBV19 and J is TRBJ1-1, with 8 bases identical to TRBD1. This CDR3 region has 14 residues. V lost 3 bases, J lost 5 bases, and 5 bases stayed unmatched. Germline assignment: CDR1 LNHDA and CDR2 SQIVND (reference sequence). The CDR3: CASSIQGARTEAFF. CDR3 DNA sequence: TGTGCCAGTAGTATCCAGGGGGCGAGGACTGAAGCTTTCTTT. Based on the CDR3 plus reference TRBV19 and TRBJ1-1, the full variable domain is DGGITQSPKYLFRKEGQNVTLSCEQNLNHDAMYWYRQDPGQGLRLIYYSQIVNDFQKGDIAEGYSVSREKKESFPLTVTSAQKNPTAFYLCASSIQGARTEAFFGQGTRLTVV.

The chain employs TRBV27 and TRBJ1-1; D is ambiguous. CDR3 length: 13 residues. V was pared by 2 bases and J by 5 bases, with 9 bases between. In germline, CDR1 is MNHEY, CDR2 SMNVEV (reference sequence). CDR3 sequence reads: CASSLGSRTEAFF. In DNA form, the CDR3 reads TGTGCCAGCAGTTTAGGGTCTCGAACTGAAGCTTTCTTT.

This chain uses TRBV18 with TRBJ2-7; D is unresolved. V gave up 2 bases and J gave up 0 bases, with 5 bases separating them. CDR3 size: 13 residues. Per the germline V gene, CDR1 is KGHSH and CDR2 is LQKENI. CDR3 sequence: CASSPASSYEQYF. In DNA, the CDR3 is TGTGCCAGCTCACCAGCGAGCTCCTACGAGCAGTACTTC.